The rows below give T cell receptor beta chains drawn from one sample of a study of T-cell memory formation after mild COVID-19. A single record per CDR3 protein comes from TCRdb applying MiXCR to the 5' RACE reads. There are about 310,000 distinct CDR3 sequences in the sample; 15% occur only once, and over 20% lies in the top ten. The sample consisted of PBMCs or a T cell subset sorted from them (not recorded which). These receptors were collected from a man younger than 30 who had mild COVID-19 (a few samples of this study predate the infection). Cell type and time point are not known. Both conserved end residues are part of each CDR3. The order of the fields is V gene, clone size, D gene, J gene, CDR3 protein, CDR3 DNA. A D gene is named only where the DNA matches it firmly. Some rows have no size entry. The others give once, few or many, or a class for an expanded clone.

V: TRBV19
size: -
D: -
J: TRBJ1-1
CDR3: CASSPQGVITEAFF
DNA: TGTGCCAGTAGTCCACAAGGCGTGATCACTGAAGCTTTCTTT

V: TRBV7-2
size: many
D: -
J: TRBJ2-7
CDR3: CASSPRPEIRYEQYF
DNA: TGTGCCAGCAGCCCCAGACCTGAAATACGCTACGAGCAGTACTTC

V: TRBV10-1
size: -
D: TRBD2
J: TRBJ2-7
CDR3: CASSGGGADEQYF
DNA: TGCGCCAGCAGTGGCGGGGGGGCCGACGAGCAGTACTTC

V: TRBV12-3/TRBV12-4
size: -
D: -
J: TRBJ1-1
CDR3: CASRWGVAGEPEAFF
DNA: TGTGCCAGCAGGTGGGGGGTGGCAGGGGAGCCTGAAGCTTTCTTT

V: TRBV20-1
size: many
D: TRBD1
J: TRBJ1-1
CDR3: CSARGRGDTEAFF
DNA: TGCAGTGCTAGAGGCAGGGGGGACACTGAAGCTTTCTTT

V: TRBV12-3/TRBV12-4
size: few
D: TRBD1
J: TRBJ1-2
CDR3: CASSRDRGKGGYTF
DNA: TGTGCCAGCAGTCGGGACAGGGGGAAAGGTGGCTACACCTTC

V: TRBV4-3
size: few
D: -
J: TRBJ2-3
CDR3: CASSQDLVTTQYF
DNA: TGCGCCAGCAGCCAGGACCTAGTCACTACGCAGTATTTT

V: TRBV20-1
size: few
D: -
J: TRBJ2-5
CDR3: CSARDPRDGETQYF
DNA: TGCAGTGCTAGAGACCCTCGTGACGGAGAGACCCAGTACTTC

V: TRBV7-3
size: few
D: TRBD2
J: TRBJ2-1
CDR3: CASSPTRGGNEQFF
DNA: TGTGCCAGCAGCCCCACTCGGGGGGGCAATGAGCAGTTCTTC

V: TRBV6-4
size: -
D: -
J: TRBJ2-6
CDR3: CASSEASAGANVLTF
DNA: TGTGCCAGCAGTGAAGCCAGTGCTGGGGCCAACGTCCTGACTTTC

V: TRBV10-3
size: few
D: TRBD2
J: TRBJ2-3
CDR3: CAISESPPSGGRDTQYF
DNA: TGTGCCATCAGTGAGTCCCCCCCGAGCGGGGGGAGGGATACGCAGTATTTT

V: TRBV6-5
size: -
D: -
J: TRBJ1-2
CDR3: CASRRRWVVLGGYTF
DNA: TGTGCCAGCAGGCGGCGTTGGGTGGTCCTTGGGGGCTACACCTTC

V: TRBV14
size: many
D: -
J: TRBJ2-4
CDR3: CASSQDVQNIQYF
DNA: TGTGCCAGCAGCCAAGATGTGCAAAACATTCAGTACTTC

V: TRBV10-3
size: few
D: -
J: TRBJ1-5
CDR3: CAISESVGNQPQHF
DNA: TGTGCCATCAGTGAATCAGTGGGGAATCAGCCCCAGCATTTT

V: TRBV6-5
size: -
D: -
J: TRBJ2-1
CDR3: CASSPRDAYDEQFF
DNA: TGTGCCAGCAGCCCCAGGGACGCCTATGATGAGCAGTTCTTC

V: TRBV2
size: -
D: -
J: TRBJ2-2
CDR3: CASSVEIRYTGELFF
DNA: TGTGCCAGCAGTGTGGAGATTAGATACACCGGGGAGCTGTTTTTT

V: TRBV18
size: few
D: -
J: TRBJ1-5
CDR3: CASSQTEGNNQPQHF
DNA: TGTGCCAGCTCACAAACGGAAGGGAACAATCAGCCCCAGCATTTT

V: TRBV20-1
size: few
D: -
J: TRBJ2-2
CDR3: CSAMGGASGTGELFF
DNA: TGCAGTGCTATGGGCGGGGCAAGCGGCACCGGGGAGCTGTTTTTT

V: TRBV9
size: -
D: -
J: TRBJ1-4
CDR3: CASSVAAGGEKLFF
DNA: TGTGCCAGCAGCGTAGCCGCCGGGGGTGAAAAACTGTTTTTT

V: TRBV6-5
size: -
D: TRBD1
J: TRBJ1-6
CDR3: CASSYGTGGSPLHF
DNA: TGTGCCAGCAGTTACGGGACAGGGGGGTCACCCCTCCACTTT

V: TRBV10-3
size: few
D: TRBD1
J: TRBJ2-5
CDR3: CAIRGTAQETQYF
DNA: TGTGCCATCAGAGGGACAGCCCAAGAGACCCAGTACTTC

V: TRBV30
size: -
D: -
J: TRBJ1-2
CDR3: CAWRTGRNYGYTF
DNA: TGTGCCTGGAGGACCGGGCGGAACTATGGCTACACCTTC